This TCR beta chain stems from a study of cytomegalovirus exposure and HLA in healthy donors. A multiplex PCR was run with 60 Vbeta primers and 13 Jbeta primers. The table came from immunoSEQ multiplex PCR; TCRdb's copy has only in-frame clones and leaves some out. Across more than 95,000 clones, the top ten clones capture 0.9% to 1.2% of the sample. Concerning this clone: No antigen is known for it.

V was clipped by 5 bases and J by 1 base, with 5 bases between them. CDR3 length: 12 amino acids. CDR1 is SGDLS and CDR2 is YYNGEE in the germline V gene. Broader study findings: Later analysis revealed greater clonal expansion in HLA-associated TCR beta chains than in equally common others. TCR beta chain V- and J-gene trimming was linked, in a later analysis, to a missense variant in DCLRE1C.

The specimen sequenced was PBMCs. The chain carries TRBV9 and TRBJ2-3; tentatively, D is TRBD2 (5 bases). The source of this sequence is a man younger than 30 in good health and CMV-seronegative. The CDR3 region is CASRRGTDTQYF. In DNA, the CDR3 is TGTGCCAGCAGGAGGGGCACAGATACGCAGTATTTT.